This TCR beta chain appears in the sequencing data of a study of human T cells and chemical hapten exposure. J gave up 4 bases and V 4 bases, and 4 bases lay outside the gene matches. CDR3 length: 13 residues. Germline V gene sequence: CDR1 SGDLS, CDR2 YYNGEE. The library tagged individual cDNA molecules with unique molecular identifiers. Each CDR3 protein gets one entry after TCRdb re-called the RACE reads with MiXCR. The table includes about 90,000 distinct CDR3 sequences, about a tenth detected once. The time point denotes: patch test 3, about 24 weeks after DPC sensitization. The treatment here: therapeutic diphenylcyclopropenone sensitization with weekly scalp DPC.

The sample here was whole blood, taken in connection with sensitization to the hapten diphenylcyclopropenone (DPC). The rearrangement joins TRBV9 to TRBJ2-5; 7 bases match TRBD1. The source is a woman aged 25 to 39 with alopecia areata. Some clones in this sample may be carry-over from other donors' samples. The CDR3 here is CASSPRQGETQYF. Here the CDR3 DNA reads TGTGCCAGCAGCCCTCGACAGGGAGAGACCCAGTACTTC.